What follows are 23 T cell receptor beta chains derived from one specimen sequenced in a study of T cell changes during pregnancy in multiple sclerosis. Using immunoSEQ multiplex PCR, the repertoire was profiled, and TCRdb retains in-frame clones only, with some absent. The table lists approximately 82,000 clones, just over 90% of them singletons. The material sequenced was CD4+ T cells from peripheral blood mononuclear cells, taken in the second trimester of pregnancy. These receptors were taken from a female donor with multiple sclerosis, enrolled in a pregnancy study.

The rearrangement uses TRBV5-1 and TRBJ2-3; 7 nucleotides agree with TRBD1. Germline loops: CDR1 SGHRS, CDR2 YFSETQ. The V segment lost 4 bases and the J segment 2 bases; nucleotides outside the gene matches: 1. The CDR3 contains 13 residues. Written as DNA, the CDR3 is TGCGCCAGCAGCGGGACAGTCACAGATACGCAGTATTTT. Translating it yields CASSGTVTDTQYF.

This clone occurred once. This chain connects TRBV5-1 to TRBJ2-6; tentative D call: TRBD1 (5 bases). From germline, CDR1 is SGHRS and CDR2 YFSETQ. V was trimmed by 1 base and J by 12 bases, leaving 17 bases between them. The CDR3 is made up of 15 amino acids. CDR3 sequence (DNA): TGCGCCAGCAGCTTGAGGGGAACTGTCCCGAGCGTCCTGACTTTC. Amino acids: CASSLRGTVPSVLTF.

V and J are TRBV7-2 and TRBJ2-7; 8 nucleotides align to TRBD1. CDR1 and CDR2 (germline): SGHTA, FQGNSA. The CDR3 length is 13 residues. V gave up 9 bases and J gave up 3 bases; unmatched junction bases: 7. CDR3 loop: CASGQGPDYEQYF. CDR3 bases: TGTGCCAGTGGACAGGGCCCAGACTACGAGCAGTACTTC. The whole variable domain, filled in from reference TRBV7-2 and TRBJ2-7, reads GAGVSQSPSNKVTEKGKDVELRCDPISGHTALYWYRQSLGQGLEFLIYFQGNSAPDKSGLPSDRFSAERTGGSVSTLTIQRTQQEDSAVYLCASGQGPDYEQYFGPGTRLTVT.

The V gene is TRBV6-6, the J gene TRBJ1-1; the D gene is possibly TRBD1 (6 bases). There are 15 residues in the CDR3. The V end was cut by 3 bases, the J end by 3 bases, with 14 bases between. The germline V gene encodes CDR1 MNHNY and CDR2 SVGAGI (reference sequence). CDR3 protein: CASSYTGQRHTEAFF. The CDR3 DNA sequence: TGTGCCAGCAGTTATACCGGACAGCGTCACACTGAAGCTTTCTTT.

The chain recombines TRBV18 with TRBJ2-7, with a weak D call TRBD1 (7 bases). The V gene lost 4 bases and the J gene lost 4 bases, with 17 bases spanning the gap. CDR1 and CDR2 from the germline V gene are KGHSH and LQKENI. The CDR3 is made up of 15 amino acids. The CDR3 sequence: CASSLRTGGDYEQYF. The CDR3 region has the DNA TGTGCCAGCTCACTGCGGACAGGAGGGGATTACGAGCAGTACTTC. Based on the CDR3 plus reference TRBV18 and TRBJ2-7, the full variable domain is NAGVMQNPRHLVRRRGQEARLRCSPMKGHSHVYWYRQLPEEGLKFMVYLQKENIIDESGMPKERFSAEFPKEGPSILRIQQVVRGDSAAYFCASSLRTGGDYEQYFGPGTRLTVT.

This sequence joins TRBV21-1 and TRBJ1-5; no DNA check was done on the table's D call, TRBD1. TRBV21-1 is flagged as a pseudogene. The length of the CDR3 is 13 residues. The CDR3 DNA sequence: TGTGCCAGCAGCAAAGCCGACAACCAGCCCCAGCATTTT. Amino acid sequence: CASSKADNQPQHF.

This rearrangement joins TRBV2 to TRBJ1-2, with D perhaps TRBD1 (6 bases). Germline V lookup: CDR1 SNHLY, CDR2 FYNNEI. With 2 bases removed from V and 13 bases from J, the gap between germline ends came to 11 bases. CDR3 length: 11 residues. The CDR3 DNA is TGTGCCAGCAGTGAAATTCAGGGGAGCACCTTC. It yields the protein CASSEIQGSTF.

This chain connects TRBV5-1 to TRBJ2-3; 13 bases line up with TRBD2. The CDR3 length is 17 residues. V lost 4 bases to trimming and J lost 2 bases; unmatched junction nucleotides: 7. The germline V gene encodes CDR1 SGHRS and CDR2 YFSETQ. The CDR3 nucleotides read TGCGCCAGCAGCCAACTGGGACTAGCGGGGATCACAGATACGCAGTATTTT. Translating gives CASSQLGLAGITDTQYF. The full variable domain, its missing parts supplied by reference TRBV5-1 and TRBJ2-3, is KAGVTQTPRYLIKTRGQQVTLSCSPISGHRSVSWYQQTPGQGLQFLFEYFSETQRNKGNFPGRFSGRQFSNSRSEMNVSTLELGDSALYLCASSQLGLAGITDTQYFGPGTRLTVL.

The chain recombines TRBV11-3 with TRBJ1-1, with D perhaps matching TRBD1 (6 bases). The CDR3 is made up of 14 amino acids. Trimming stripped 5 bases from V and 0 bases from J, with 10 bases between. CDR1 and CDR2 (germline): SGHNT, YENEEA. The DNA of the CDR3 is TGTGCCAGCAGCCCGAGGACAGTGAACACTGAAGCTTTCTTT. Residues: CASSPRTVNTEAFF.

The CDR3 coding sequence is TGCGCCAGCAGCTTGGCGGCAGGGGGTAGCTATGGCTACACCTTC. This gives the protein CASSLAAGGSYGYTF. The J gene is TRBJ1-2, the V gene TRBV5-1, with TRBD1 identical over 7 bases. J gave up 4 bases and V 0 bases, and 6 bases lay outside the gene matches. There are 15 residues in the CDR3. The germline V gene encodes CDR1 SGHRS and CDR2 YFSETQ.

V usage is TRBV4-3 and J usage is TRBJ1-1; 7 bases agree with TRBD1. V gave up 4 bases and J gave up 5 bases; unmatched junction bases: 4. This CDR3 is 13 amino acids long. Germline V gene lookup returns CDR1 LGHNA and CDR2 YSLEER. This CDR3 reads CASSLRGDTEAFF. As DNA, the CDR3 is TGCGCCAGCAGCCTCAGGGGGGATACTGAAGCTTTCTTT.

This clone was recorded once. V usage is TRBV19 and J usage is TRBJ2-6; D uncertain. CDR1 LNHDA and CDR2 SQIVND come from the germline V gene (reference sequence). The germline V and J ends were trimmed by 6 bases and 3 bases, with 9 bases remaining between them. The CDR3 is 14 residues long. The CDR3 DNA is TGTGCCAGTAGGCGGAGTGGTGGGGCCAACGTCCTGACTTTC. Translating gives CASRRSGGANVLTF. Complete variable domain (other parts from reference TRBV19 and TRBJ2-6): DGGITQSPKYLFRKEGQNVTLSCEQNLNHDAMYWYRQDPGQGLRLIYYSQIVNDFQKGDIAEGYSVSREKKESFPLTVTSAQKNPTAFYLCASRRSGGANVLTFGAGSRLTVL.

The V call is TRBV4-1, the J call TRBJ2-7, with D possibly TRBD1 on 7 matching bases. Deletions cut 0 bases from V and 6 bases from J, with 15 bases between. Germline V gene lookup returns CDR1 MGHRA and CDR2 YSYEKL. This CDR3 comprises 15 residues. CDR3: CASSQEGQGGGEQYF. The CDR3 coding sequence is TGCGCCAGCAGCCAAGAAGGGCAGGGGGGAGGCGAGCAGTACTTC.

The chain recombines TRBV29-1 with TRBJ1-1, with 7 bases lining up with TRBD1. This CDR3 region has 13 residues. The V segment lost 6 bases and the J segment 2 bases; nucleotides outside the gene matches: 6. From germline, CDR1 is SQVTM and CDR2 ANQGSEA. The CDR3: CSVTGTGNTEAFF. CDR3 bases: TGCAGCGTGACAGGGACGGGCAACACTGAAGCTTTCTTT.

The chain links TRBV7-2 to TRBJ2-5; 9 bases are shared with TRBD2. This CDR3 region has 14 residues. The V segment lost 5 bases and the J segment 5 bases; nucleotides outside the gene matches: 6. Per germline, CDR1 SGHTA and CDR2 FQGNSA. The DNA of the CDR3 is TGTGCCAGCAGCCGAACTAGCGGGCGGGAGACCCAGTACTTC. This sequence encodes CASSRTSGRETQYF.

V and J are TRBV7-2 and TRBJ1-2; D unclear. Trimming left V 5 bases short and J 2 bases short, with 12 bases between. The CDR3 has 14 residues. Germline V gene data show CDR1 as SGHTA and CDR2 as FQGNSA. The CDR3 DNA reads TGTGCCAGCAGCGCGCCGGCGAGGAACTATGGCTACACCTTC. As protein: CASSAPARNYGYTF.

The chain has TRBV29-1 and TRBJ1-5; 11 nucleotides line up with TRBD1. The CDR3 consists of 15 residues. Trimming at V came to 5 bases and at J to 0 bases, leaving 3 bases not matched to a gene. Germline-derived CDR1 and CDR2 are SQVTM and ANQGSEA. CDR3 DNA: TGCAGCGTTTCGGGACAGGGGGATAGCAATCAGCCCCAGCATTTT. Its translation: CSVSGQGDSNQPQHF.

This clone was counted a few times. The gene calls are TRBV11-3 and TRBJ2-5; 7 positions match TRBD1. The CDR3 totals 14 residues. Germline V CDR1 and CDR2: SGHNT, YENEEA. Trimming removed 5 bases from V and 0 bases from J; junction bases left unmatched: 3. CDR3 bases: TGTGCCAGCAGCGGAGACAGGGACCAAGAGACCCAGTACTTC. As protein: CASSGDRDQETQYF.

This clone was seen just once. V and J are TRBV28 and TRBJ2-7, with D maybe TRBD1 (5 bases). The CDR3 is made up of 15 amino acids. CDR1 is MDHEN and CDR2 is SYDVKM in the germline V gene. The V and J ends lost 5 bases and 5 bases respectively, with 19 bases between them. The CDR3 DNA reads TGTGCCAGCAGTCTCGACAGCCCAGGATTGAACGAGCAGTACTTC. Its protein product is CASSLDSPGLNEQYF. The full variable domain, rest sourced from reference TRBV28 and TRBJ2-7, is DVKVTQSSRYLVKRTGEKVFLECVQDMDHENMFWYRQDPGLGLRLIYFSYDVKMKEKGDIPEGYSVSREKKERFSLILESASTNQTSMYLCASSLDSPGLNEQYFGPGTRLTVT.

The chain employs TRBV28 and TRBJ1-2; 9 bases align to TRBD1. Germline CDR1 is MDHEN and CDR2 is SYDVKM. J was trimmed by 8 bases and V by 4 bases; bases with no gene match: 14. There are 16 residues in the CDR3. Here the CDR3 DNA reads TGTGCCAGCAGTTCTACTGGAATACAGGGGGCGCGCGGCTACACCTTC. Translation gives CASSSTGIQGARGYTF.

The J gene is TRBJ2-1, the V gene TRBV4-1; TRBD2 agrees at 12 bases. The CDR3 runs 16 residues. Germline assignment: CDR1 MGHRA and CDR2 YSYEKL. J gave up 3 bases and V 5 bases, and 5 bases lay outside the gene matches. The CDR3 region has the DNA TGCGCCAGCAGCTACGGACTAGCGGGAAACTACAATGAGCAGTTCTTC. This translates into CASSYGLAGNYNEQFF.

CDR3 nucleotides: TGCAGCGTTGAGGGTTCGGGGGGCGGTGAGCAGTACTTC. Protein product: CSVEGSGGGEQYF. The chain carries TRBV29-1 and TRBJ2-7; D might be TRBD2 (7 bases). Looked up from germline, CDR1 is SQVTM and CDR2 is ANQGSEA. With 3 bases removed from V and 7 bases from J, the gap between germline ends came to 16 bases. CDR3 size: 13 residues.

The chain carries TRBV11-3 and TRBJ1-1, with D perhaps TRBD1 (5 bases). The CDR3 covers 16 residues. Per germline, CDR1 SGHNT and CDR2 YENEEA. The V end was cut by 3 bases, the J end by 2 bases, with 16 bases between. The DNA of the CDR3 is TGTGCCAGCAGCTTGGGTTGGGGGGAGTTAAACACTGAAGCTTTCTTT. Its protein product is CASSLGWGELNTEAFF.